This paragraph reports one TCR beta chain. No antigen is known for it. The sample comes from a study of chemoradiotherapy in HPV16-positive cancers. Regarding the study as a whole: Functional assays defining HPV-specific T cells used only two HPV16-positive patients. During treatment, candidate HPV-specific clones and E7-related motifs expanded in tumor.

Method: immunoSEQ multiplex PCR; TCRdb's copy keeps in-frame clones and lacks some. The sample contains some 6,100 clones, more than 65% of which appear only once. Repertoires were sampled repeatedly during chemoradiotherapy. This receptor was taken from a human donor with HPV-associated anogenital cancer. This specimen consisted of tumor tissue, obtained from a patient who underwent chemoradiotherapy.

CDR3 nucleotides: TGTGCCAGCAGCTCTACCCGACTAGCGGTAGCCAAAAACATTCAGTACTTC. It is translated as CASSSTRLAVAKNIQYF. This chain uses TRBV11-2 with TRBJ2-4; 9 nucleotides agree with TRBD2. Losses at the gene ends were 4 bases for V and 0 bases for J; bases not matched to a gene: 7. Germline values: CDR1 SGHAT, CDR2 FQNNGV. This CDR3 comprises 17 residues.